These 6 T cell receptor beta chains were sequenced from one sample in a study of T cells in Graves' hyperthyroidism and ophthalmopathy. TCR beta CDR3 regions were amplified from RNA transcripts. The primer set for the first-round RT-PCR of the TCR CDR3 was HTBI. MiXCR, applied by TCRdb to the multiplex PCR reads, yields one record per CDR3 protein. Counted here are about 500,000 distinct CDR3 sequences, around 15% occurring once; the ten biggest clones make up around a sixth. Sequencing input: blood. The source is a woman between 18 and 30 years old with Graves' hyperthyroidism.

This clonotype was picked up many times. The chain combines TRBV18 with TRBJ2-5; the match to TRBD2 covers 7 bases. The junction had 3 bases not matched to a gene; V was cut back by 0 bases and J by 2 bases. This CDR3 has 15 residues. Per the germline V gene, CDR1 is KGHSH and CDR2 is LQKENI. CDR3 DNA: TGTGCCAGCTCACCACCGGGGAGGGAGCAAGAGACCCAGTACTTC. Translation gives CASSPPGREQETQYF.

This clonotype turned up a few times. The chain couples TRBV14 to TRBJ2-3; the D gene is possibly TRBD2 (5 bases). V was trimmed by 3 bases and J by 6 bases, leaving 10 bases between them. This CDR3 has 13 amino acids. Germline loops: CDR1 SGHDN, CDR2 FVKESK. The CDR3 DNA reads TGTGCCAGCAGCCACAGACCGGGGGATACGCAGTATTTT. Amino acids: CASSHRPGDTQYF.

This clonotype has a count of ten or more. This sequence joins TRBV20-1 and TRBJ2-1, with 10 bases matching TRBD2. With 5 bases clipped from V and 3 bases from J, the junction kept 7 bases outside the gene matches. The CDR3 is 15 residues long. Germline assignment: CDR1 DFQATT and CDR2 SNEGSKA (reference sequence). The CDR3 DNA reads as TGCAGTGCTTGCAGCGGGAGGGCCGTCTACAATGAGCAGTTCTTC. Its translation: CSACSGRAVYNEQFF.

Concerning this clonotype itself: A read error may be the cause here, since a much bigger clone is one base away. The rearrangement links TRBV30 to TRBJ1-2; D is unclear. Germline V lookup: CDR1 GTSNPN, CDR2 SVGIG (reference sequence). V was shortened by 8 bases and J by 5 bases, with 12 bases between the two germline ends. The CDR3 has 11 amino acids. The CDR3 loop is CAGKGRYGYTF. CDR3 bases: TGTGCCGGGAAAGGGAGGTATGGCTACACCTTC.

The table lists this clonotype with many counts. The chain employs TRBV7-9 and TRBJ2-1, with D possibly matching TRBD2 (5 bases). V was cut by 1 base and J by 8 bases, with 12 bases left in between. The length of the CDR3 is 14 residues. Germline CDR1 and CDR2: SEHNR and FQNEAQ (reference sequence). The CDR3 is CASSLGVAPDEQFF. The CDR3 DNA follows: TGTGCCAGCAGCTTAGGGGTAGCGCCCGATGAGCAGTTCTTC.

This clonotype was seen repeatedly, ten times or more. The CDR3: CSARLEGGNAGTQYF. The CDR3 DNA reads TGCAGTGCTAGACTCGAGGGGGGGAATGCGGGGACGCAGTATTTT. The chain links TRBV20-1 to TRBJ2-3, with D possibly TRBD2 on 7 matching bases. V lost 2 bases and J lost 9, with 21 bases in between. This CDR3 has 15 residues. Germline V gene data show CDR1 as DFQATT and CDR2 as SNEGSKA (reference sequence).